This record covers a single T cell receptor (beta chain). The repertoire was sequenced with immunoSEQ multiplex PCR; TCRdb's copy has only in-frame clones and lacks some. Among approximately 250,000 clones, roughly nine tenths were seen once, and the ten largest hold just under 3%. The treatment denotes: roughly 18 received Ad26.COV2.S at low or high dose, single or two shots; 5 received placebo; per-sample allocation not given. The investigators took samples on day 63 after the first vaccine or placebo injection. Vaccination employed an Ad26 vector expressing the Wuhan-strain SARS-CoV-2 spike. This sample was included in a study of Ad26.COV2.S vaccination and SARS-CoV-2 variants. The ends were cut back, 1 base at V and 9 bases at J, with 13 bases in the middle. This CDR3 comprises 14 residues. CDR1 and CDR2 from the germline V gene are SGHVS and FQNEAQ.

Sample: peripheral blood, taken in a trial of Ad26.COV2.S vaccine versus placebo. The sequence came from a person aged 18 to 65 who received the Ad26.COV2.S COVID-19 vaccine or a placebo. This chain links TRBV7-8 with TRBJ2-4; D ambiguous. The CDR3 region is CASSLEERSGIQYF. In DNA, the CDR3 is TGTGCCAGCAGCTTAGAGGAGAGGTCGGGCATTCAGTACTTC.